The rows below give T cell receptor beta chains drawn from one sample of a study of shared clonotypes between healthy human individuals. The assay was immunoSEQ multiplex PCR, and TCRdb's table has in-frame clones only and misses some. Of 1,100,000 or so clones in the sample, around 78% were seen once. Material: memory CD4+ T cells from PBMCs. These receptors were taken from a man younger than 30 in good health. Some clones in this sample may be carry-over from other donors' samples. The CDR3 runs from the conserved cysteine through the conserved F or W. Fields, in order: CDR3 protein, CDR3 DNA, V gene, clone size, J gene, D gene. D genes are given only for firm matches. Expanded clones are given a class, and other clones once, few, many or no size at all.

CASSSNQETQYF | TGTGCCAGCAGCTCCAACCAAGAGACCCAGTACTTC | TRBV7-3 | - | TRBJ2-5 | -
CASSLTRGETQYF | TGTGCCAGCAGTTTAACCCGGGGGGAGACCCAGTACTTC | TRBV27 | - | TRBJ2-5 | -
CASSYSGRGYTF | TGTGCCAGCAGTTACTCTGGGCGTGGCTACACCTTC | TRBV6-5 | - | TRBJ1-2 | -
CASSLVAGAPRTEAFF | TGTGCCAGCAGCTTAGTGGCAGGGGCCCCGAGGACTGAAGCTTTCTTT | TRBV7-6 | - | TRBJ1-1 | -
CASSPDRGVGNQPQHF | TGTGCCAGCTCACCGGACCGCGGGGTCGGCAATCAGCCCCAGCATTTT | TRBV18 | - | TRBJ1-5 | -
CASSARTTFF | TGTGCCAGCAGCGCCCGGACGACGTTCTTT | TRBV2 | - | TRBJ1-1 | -
CASSLQSSSEKLFF | TGTGCCAGCTCACTGCAGTCATCGTCAGAAAAACTGTTTTTT | TRBV18 | - | TRBJ1-4 | -
CCTGASDTEAFF | TGCTGCACCGGGGCCTCGGACACTGAAGCTTTCTTT | TRBV28 | - | TRBJ1-1 | -
CASSSSGSSYEQYF | TGCGCCAGCAGCAGTAGCGGGAGCTCCTACGAGCAGTACTTC | TRBV5-1 | - | TRBJ2-7 | TRBD2
CASSIRGREAFF | TGTGCCAGTAGTATAAGGGGGAGGGAAGCTTTCTTT | TRBV19 | few | TRBJ1-1 | -
CASSLLRDTEAFF | TGTGCCAGCAGTTTATTAAGGGACACTGAAGCTTTCTTT | TRBV27 | - | TRBJ1-1 | -